This TCR beta chain originates from a study of T cell responses to AZD1222 COVID-19 vaccine. The V end was cut by 7 bases, the J end by 8 bases, with 18 bases between. CDR1 and CDR2 (germline): MNHEY, SMNVEV (reference sequence). The CDR3 runs 15 residues. Data came from immunoSEQ multiplex PCR; TCRdb stores just in-frame clones and leaves some out. In the table there are approximately 140,000 clones, approximately 90% of which are singletons. This sample comprised peripheral blood, obtained 28 days after the second AZD1222 dose. This TCR came from an adult who received the AZD1222 COVID-19 vaccine. V usage is TRBV27 and J usage is TRBJ1-6; D is undetermined. CDR3 sequence (DNA): TGTGCCAGCACTTTGTCGACTCCCGGGCATTCACCCCTCCACTTT. Its protein product is CASTLSTPGHSPLHF.